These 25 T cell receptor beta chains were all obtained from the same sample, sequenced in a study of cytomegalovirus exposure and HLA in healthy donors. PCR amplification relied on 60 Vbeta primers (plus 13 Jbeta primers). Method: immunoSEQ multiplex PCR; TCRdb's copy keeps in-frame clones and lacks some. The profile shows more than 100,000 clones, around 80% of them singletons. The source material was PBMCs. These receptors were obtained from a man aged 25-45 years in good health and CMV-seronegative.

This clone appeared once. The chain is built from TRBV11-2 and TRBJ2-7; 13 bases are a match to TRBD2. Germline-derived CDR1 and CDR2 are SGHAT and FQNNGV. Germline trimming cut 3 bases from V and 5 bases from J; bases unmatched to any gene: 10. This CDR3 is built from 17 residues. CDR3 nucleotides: TGTGCCAGCAGCTTTATAACTAGCGGGGGGGTTTTCCACGAGCAGTACTTC. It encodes CASSFITSGGVFHEQYF. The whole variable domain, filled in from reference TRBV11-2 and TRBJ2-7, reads EAGVAQSPRYKIIEKRQSVAFWCNPISGHATLYWYQQILGQGPKLLIQFQNNGVVDDSQLPKDRFSAERLKGVDSTLKIQPAKLEDSAVYLCASSFITSGGVFHEQYFGPGTRLTVT.

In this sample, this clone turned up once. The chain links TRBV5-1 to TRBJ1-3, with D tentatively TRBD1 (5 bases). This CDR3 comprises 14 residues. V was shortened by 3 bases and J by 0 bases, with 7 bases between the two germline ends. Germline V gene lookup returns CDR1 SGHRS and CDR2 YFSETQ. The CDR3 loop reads CASSSDSSGNTIYF. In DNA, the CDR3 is TGCGCCAGCAGCTCCGACAGCTCTGGAAACACCATATATTTT.

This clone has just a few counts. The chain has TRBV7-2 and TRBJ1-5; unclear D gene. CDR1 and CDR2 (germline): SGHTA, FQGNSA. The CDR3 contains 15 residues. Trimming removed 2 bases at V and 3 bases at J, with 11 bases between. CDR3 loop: CASSLWVAANQPQHF. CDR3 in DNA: TGTGCCAGCAGCTTATGGGTAGCGGCCAATCAGCCCCAGCATTTT.

The CDR3: CASSIGAETQYF. The CDR3 DNA sequence: TGTGCCAGTAGTATTGGTGCGGAGACCCAGTACTTC. This sequence joins TRBV19 and TRBJ2-5; D is ambiguous. The V gene lost 3 bases and the J gene lost 5 bases, with 7 bases spanning the gap. This CDR3 has 12 residues. Per the germline V gene, CDR1 is LNHDA and CDR2 is SQIVND (reference sequence).

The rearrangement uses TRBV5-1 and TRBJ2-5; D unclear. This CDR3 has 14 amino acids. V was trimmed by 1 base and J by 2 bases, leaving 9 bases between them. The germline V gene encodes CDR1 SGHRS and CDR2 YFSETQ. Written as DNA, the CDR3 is TGCGCCAGCAGCTTGTTGTCAGTACAAGAGACCCAGTACTTC. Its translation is CASSLLSVQETQYF. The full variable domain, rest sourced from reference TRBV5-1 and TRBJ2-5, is KAGVTQTPRYLIKTRGQQVTLSCSPISGHRSVSWYQQTPGQGLQFLFEYFSETQRNKGNFPGRFSGRQFSNSRSEMNVSTLELGDSALYLCASSLLSVQETQYFGPGTRLLVL.

DNA of the CDR3: TGTGCCAGTAGTATCCCGACAGGGGCTAATGAAAAACTGTTTTTT. Translation gives CASSIPTGANEKLFF. V is TRBV19 and J is TRBJ1-4; 8 bases line up with TRBD1. From germline, CDR1 is LNHDA and CDR2 SQIVND (reference sequence). The length of the CDR3 is 15 residues. The V and J ends lost 3 bases and 3 bases, in that order; junction bases with no gene match: 3.

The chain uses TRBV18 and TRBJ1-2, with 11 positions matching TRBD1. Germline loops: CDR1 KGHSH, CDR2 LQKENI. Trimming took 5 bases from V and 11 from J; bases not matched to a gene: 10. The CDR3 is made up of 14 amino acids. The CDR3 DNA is TGTGCCAGCTCATCAGGACAGGGGGCCCTTCTATACACCTTC. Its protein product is CASSSGQGALLYTF.

This chain's CDR3 is CASSLVGLSYEQYF. In nucleotides, the CDR3 is TGTGCCAGCAGTTTAGTGGGGCTCTCCTACGAGCAGTACTTC. The V and J genes are TRBV28 and TRBJ2-5, with a tentative D call TRBD1 (5 bases). The DNA end is more similar to TRBJ2-7, so the J call may be wrong. The CDR3 covers 14 residues. Per germline, CDR1 MDHEN and CDR2 SYDVKM.

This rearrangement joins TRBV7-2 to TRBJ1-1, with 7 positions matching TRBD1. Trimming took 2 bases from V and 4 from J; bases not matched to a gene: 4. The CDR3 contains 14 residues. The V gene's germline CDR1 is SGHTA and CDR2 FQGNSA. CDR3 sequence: CASSLLGGPTEAFF. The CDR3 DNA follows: TGTGCCAGCAGCTTACTAGGGGGCCCCACTGAAGCTTTCTTT.

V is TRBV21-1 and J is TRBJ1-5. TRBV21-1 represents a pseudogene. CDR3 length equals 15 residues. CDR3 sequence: CASSKAGGANQPQHF. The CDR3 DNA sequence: TGTGCCAGCAGCAAAGCTGGGGGGGCAAATCAGCCCCAGCATTTT.

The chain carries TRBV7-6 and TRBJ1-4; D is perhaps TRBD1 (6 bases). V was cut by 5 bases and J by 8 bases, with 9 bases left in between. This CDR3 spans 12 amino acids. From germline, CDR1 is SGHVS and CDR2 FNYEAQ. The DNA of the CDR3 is TGTGCCAGCAGCCCCCAGGGGGAAAAACTGTTTTTT. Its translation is CASSPQGEKLFF.

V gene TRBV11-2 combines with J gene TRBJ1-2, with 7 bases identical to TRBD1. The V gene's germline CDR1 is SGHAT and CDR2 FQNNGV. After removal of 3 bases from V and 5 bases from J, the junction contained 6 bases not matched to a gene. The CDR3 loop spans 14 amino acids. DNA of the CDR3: TGTGCCAGCAGCTTGGTGCCAGGGGGATATGGCTACACCTTC. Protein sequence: CASSLVPGGYGYTF.

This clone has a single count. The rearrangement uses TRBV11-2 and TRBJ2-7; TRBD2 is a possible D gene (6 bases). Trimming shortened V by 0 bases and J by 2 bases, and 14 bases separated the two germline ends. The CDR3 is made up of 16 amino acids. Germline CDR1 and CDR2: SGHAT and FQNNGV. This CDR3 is CASSLEYGGAPYEQYF. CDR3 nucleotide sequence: TGTGCCAGCAGCTTAGAATACGGGGGTGCACCCTACGAGCAGTACTTC.

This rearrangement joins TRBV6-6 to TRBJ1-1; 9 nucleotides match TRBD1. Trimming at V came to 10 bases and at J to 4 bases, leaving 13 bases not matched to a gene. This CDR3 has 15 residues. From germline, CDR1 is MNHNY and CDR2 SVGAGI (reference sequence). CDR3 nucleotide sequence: TGTGCCATCCGTGGACAGGGGTTCGCGGGCACTGAAGCTTTCTTT. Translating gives CAIRGQGFAGTEAFF.

The DNA for the CDR3 is TGTGCCAGCAGCCTAAGACAGGGGGCGCTCATCCACGAGCAGTACTTC. This codes for CASSLRQGALIHEQYF. V usage is TRBV5-6 and J usage is TRBJ2-7, with 10 nucleotides matching TRBD1. There are 16 residues in the CDR3. J lost 5 bases, V lost 4 bases, and 12 bases had no gene match. Per germline, CDR1 SGHDT and CDR2 YYEEEE.

The DNA of the CDR3 is TGTGCCAGCTCACCACTAGCGGGGGGGCCCAGTCTCGCGGAGACCCAGTACTTC. Amino acid sequence: CASSPLAGGPSLAETQYF. The chain employs TRBV18 and TRBJ2-5; 11 bases are shared with TRBD2. V shed 1 base and J 5 bases; nucleotides not matched to a gene: 12. Germline V gene lookup returns CDR1 KGHSH and CDR2 LQKENI. This CDR3 contains 18 residues.

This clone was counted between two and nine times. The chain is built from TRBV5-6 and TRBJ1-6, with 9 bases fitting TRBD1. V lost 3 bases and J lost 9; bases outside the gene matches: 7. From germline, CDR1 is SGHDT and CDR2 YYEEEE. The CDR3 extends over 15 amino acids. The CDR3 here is CASSYDRGGVSPLHF. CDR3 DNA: TGTGCCAGCAGCTACGACAGGGGGGGGGTTTCACCCCTCCACTTT.

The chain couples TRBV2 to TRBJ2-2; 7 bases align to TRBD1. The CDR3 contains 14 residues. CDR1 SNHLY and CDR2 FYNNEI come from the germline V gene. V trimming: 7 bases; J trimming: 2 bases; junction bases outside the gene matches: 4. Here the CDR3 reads CASTTGVNTGELFF. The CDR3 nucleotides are TGTGCCAGCACAACAGGGGTAAACACCGGGGAGCTGTTTTTT.

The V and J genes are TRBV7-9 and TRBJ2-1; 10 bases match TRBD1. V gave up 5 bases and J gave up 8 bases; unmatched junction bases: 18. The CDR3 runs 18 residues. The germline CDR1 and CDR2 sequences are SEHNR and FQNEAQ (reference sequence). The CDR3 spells CASSPILPGQGFWDEQFF. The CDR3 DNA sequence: TGTGCCAGCAGCCCCATCCTTCCGGGACAGGGGTTCTGGGATGAGCAGTTCTTC.

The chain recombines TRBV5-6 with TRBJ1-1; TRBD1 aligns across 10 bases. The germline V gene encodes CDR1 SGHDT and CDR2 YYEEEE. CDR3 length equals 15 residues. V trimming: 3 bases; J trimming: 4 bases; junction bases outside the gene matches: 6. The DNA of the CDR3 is TGTGCCAGCAGCTCCCCCGGACAGGGGGGCACTGAAGCTTTCTTT. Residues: CASSSPGQGGTEAFF.

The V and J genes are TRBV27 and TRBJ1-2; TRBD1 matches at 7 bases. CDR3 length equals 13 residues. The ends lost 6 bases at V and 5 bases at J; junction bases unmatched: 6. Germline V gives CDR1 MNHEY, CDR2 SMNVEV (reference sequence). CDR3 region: CASSHGTEYGYTF. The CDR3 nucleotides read TGTGCCAGCAGCCACGGGACAGAGTATGGCTACACCTTC.

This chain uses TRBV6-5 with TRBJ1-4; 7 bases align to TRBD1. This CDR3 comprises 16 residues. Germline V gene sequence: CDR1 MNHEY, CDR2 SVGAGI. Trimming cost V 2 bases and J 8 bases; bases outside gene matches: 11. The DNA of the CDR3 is TGTGCCAGCAGTTACCTATCCGACAGGGTCCGCGAAAAACTGTTTTTT. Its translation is CASSYLSDRVREKLFF.

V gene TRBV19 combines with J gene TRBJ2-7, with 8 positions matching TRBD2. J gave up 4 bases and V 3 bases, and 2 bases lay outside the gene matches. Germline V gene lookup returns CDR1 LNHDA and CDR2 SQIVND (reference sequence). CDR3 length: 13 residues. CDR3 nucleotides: TGTGCCAGTAGTATCCCGGGGGGGTACGAGCAGTACTTC. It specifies CASSIPGGYEQYF. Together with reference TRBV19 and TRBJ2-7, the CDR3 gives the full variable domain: DGGITQSPKYLFRKEGQNVTLSCEQNLNHDAMYWYRQDPGQGLRLIYYSQIVNDFQKGDIAEGYSVSREKKESFPLTVTSAQKNPTAFYLCASSIPGGYEQYFGPGTRLTVT.

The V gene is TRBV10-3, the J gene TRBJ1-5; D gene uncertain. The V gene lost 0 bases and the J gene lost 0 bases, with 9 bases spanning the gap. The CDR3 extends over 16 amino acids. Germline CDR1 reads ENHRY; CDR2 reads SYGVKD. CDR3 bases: TGTGCCATCAGTGAGTCAGAGAGCTATAGCAATCAGCCCCAGCATTTT. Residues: CAISESESYSNQPQHF.

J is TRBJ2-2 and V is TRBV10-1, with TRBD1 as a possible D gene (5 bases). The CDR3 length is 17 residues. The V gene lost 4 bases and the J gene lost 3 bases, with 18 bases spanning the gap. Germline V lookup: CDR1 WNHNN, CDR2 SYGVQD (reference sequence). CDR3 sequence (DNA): TGCGCCAGCAGTGGACACAGGATAACACCGGACACCGGGGAGCTGTTTTTT. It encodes CASSGHRITPDTGELFF.